These T cell receptor beta chains were read from a single sample in a study of blood T cell repertoires in COVID-19. Only in-frame clones appear in the TCRdb table, and some are missing; sequencing was by immunoSEQ multiplex PCR. Among approximately 140,000 clones listed, roughly 76% were seen once. Sequencing was performed on peripheral blood. These receptors were taken from a human donor with acute or convalescent COVID-19. The donor label of this sample is uncertain. Both conserved end residues are part of each CDR3. D genes are given only for firm matches. Expanded clones are given a class, and other clones once, few, many or no size at all.

>TRBD1|NA|TRBJ2-1|TRBV27
TGTGCCAGCAGGGGGACAGTCTACAATGAGCAGTTCTTC
CASRGTVYNEQFF
>NA|NA|TRBJ2-5|TRBV3-1/TRBV3-2
TGTGCCAGCAGCCAAGATGCGGCGCAGAGGAGAGAGACCCAGTACTTC
CASSQDAAQRRETQYF
>NA|many|TRBJ2-2|TRBV19
TGTGCCAGCACCCCCGTGGGCAGAAACACCGGGGAGCTGTTTTTT
CASTPVGRNTGELFF
>NA|few|TRBJ1-5|TRBV27
TGTGCCAGCAGTTGGGACATCTATCAGCCCCAGCATTTT
CASSWDIYQPQHF
>NA|NA|TRBJ2-3|TRBV5-1
TGCGCCAGCAGCTTTTTCAGGGACACAGATACGCAGTATTTT
CASSFFRDTDTQYF
>TRBD1|once|TRBJ1-1|TRBV24-1
TGTGCCACCAGACCGGGACAGGGGAACACTGAAGCTTTCTTT
CATRPGQGNTEAFF
>TRBD2|NA|TRBJ2-1|TRBV4-1
TGCGCCAGCAGGCTGATAGCGGGGGCCGGGGGAGAGCAGTTCTTC
CASRLIAGAGGEQFF
>NA|NA|TRBJ1-4|TRBV5-1
TGCGCCAGCAGTACCCAAGGGGGAGCTAATGAAAAACTGTTTTTT
CASSTQGGANEKLFF
>NA|few|TRBJ2-2|TRBV24-1
TGTGCCACCGGCCCCCTCTCCGGGACCGGGGAGCTGTTTTTT
CATGPLSGTGELFF
>NA|once|TRBJ1-2|TRBV7-2
TGTGCCAGCAGCCCCGGGGACACGAATGGCTACACCTTC
CASSPGDTNGYTF
>NA|once|TRBJ1-2|TRBV9
TGTGCCAGCAGCGTAGAGGGGCGGGGGAAGGACGACTACACCTTC
CASSVEGRGKDDYTF
>NA|once|TRBJ1-2|TRBV6-5
TGTGCCAGCAGCGAGACGGGTCCTAACTATGGCTACACCTTC
CASSETGPNYGYTF
>NA|few|TRBJ1-5|TRBV5-8
TGTGCCAGCAGCCTGGCCCGGGGAGGCAATCAGCCCCAGCATTTT
CASSLARGGNQPQHF
>NA|NA|TRBJ1-2|TRBV5-8
TGTGCCAGCAGCTTAACCGCTAGCTATGGCTACACCTTC
CASSLTASYGYTF
>NA|NA|TRBJ1-1|TRBV7-9
TGTGCCAGCAGCTTAGGGGGCATGAACACTGAAGCTTTCTTT
CASSLGGMNTEAFF
>NA|NA|TRBJ1-1|TRBV6-2/TRBV6-3
TGTGCCAGCAGTTATAGCAAGAACACTGAAGCTTTCTTT
CASSYSKNTEAFF
>NA|NA|TRBJ2-3|TRBV6-5
TGTACCTCAGGAGGGTCGACAGATACGCAGTATTTT
CTSGGSTDTQYF
>NA|NA|TRBJ2-2|TRBV29-1
TGCAGCGTTGGCCCCAGGGGGGACACCGGGGAGCTGTTTTTT
CSVGPRGDTGELFF
>NA|few|TRBJ2-2|TRBV5-4
TGTGCCAGCAGCCGGCCCGGGGACATCACCGGGGAGCTGTTTTTT
CASSRPGDITGELFF
>TRBD1|NA|TRBJ1-2|TRBV19
TGTGCCAGTAGTCCAGGACAGGCAGCTTATGGCTACACCTTC
CASSPGQAAYGYTF
>TRBD1|NA|TRBJ1-5|TRBV27
TGTGCCAGCAGTCCGACAGGGTTCAATCAGCCCCAGCATTTT
CASSPTGFNQPQHF
>NA|NA|TRBJ1-5|TRBV6-1
TGTGCCAGCAGTGAAAACAGTTATAGCAATCAGCCCCAGCATTTT
CASSENSYSNQPQHF
>TRBD1|NA|TRBJ1-5|TRBV24-1
TGTGCCACCGGACAGGATAGCAATCAGCCCCAGCATTTT
CATGQDSNQPQHF
>TRBD1|once|TRBJ2-1|TRBV2
TGTGCCAGCACCGACAGGGGACTCTACAATGAGCAGTTCTTC
CASTDRGLYNEQFF
>TRBD2|NA|TRBJ2-5|TRBV4-1
TGCGCCAGCAGCCATCGGACTAGCGGGTCCGCGGGGGAGACCCAGTACTTC
CASSHRTSGSAGETQYF
>NA|NA|TRBJ2-1|TRBV12-5
TGTGCTACCGCAAGGGGGGGGCCTACCGATGAGCAGTTCTTC
CATARGGPTDEQFF